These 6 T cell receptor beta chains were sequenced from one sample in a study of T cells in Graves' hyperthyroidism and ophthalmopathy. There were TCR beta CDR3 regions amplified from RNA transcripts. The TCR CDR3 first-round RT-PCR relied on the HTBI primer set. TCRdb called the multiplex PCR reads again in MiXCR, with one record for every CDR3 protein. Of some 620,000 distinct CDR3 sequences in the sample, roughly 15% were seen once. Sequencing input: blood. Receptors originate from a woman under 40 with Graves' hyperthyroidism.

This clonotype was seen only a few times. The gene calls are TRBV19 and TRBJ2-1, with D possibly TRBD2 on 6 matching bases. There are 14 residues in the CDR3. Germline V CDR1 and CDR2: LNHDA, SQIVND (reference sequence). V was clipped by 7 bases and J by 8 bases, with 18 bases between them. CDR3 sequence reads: CASTGGKRADEQFF. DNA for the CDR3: TGTGCCAGTACCGGCGGGAAACGGGCCGATGAGCAGTTCTTC.

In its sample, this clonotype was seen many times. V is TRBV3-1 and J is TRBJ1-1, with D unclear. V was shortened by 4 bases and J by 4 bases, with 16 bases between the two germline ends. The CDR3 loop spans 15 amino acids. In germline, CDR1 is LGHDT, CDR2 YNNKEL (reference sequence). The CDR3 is CASSPYGVRGTEAFF. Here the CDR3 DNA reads TGTGCCAGCAGCCCCTATGGGGTTCGGGGCACTGAAGCTTTCTTT. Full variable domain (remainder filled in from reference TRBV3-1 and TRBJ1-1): DTAVSQTPKYLVTQMGNDKSIKCEQNLGHDTMYWYKQDSKKFLKIMFSYNNKELIINETVPNRFSPKSPDKAHLNLHINSLELGDSAVYFCASSPYGVRGTEAFFGQGTRLTVV.

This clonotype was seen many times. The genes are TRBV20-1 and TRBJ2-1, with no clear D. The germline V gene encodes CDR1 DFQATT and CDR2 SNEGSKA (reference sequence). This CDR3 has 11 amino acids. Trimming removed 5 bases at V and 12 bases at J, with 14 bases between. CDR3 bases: TGCAGTGCTCCTGGTGGCGGTTTGCAGTTCTTC. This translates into CSAPGGGLQFF.

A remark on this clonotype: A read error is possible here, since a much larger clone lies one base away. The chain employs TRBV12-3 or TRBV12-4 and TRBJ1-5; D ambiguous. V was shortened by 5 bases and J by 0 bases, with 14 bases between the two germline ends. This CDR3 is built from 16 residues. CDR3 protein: CASSGRVAYSNQPQHF. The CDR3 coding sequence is TGTGCCAGCAGTGGACGGGTGGCTTATAGCAATCAGCCCCAGCATTTT.

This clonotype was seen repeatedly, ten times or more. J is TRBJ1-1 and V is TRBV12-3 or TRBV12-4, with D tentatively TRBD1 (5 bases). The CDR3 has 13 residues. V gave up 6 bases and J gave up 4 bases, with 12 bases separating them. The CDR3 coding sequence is TGTGCCAGCAGCTGGGGGGTTGGCACTGAAGCTTTCTTT. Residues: CASSWGVGTEAFF.

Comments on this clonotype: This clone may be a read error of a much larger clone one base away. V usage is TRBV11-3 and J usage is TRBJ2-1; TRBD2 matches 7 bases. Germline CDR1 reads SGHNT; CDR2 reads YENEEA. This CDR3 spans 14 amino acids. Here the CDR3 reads CTSNRPGRRNEQFF. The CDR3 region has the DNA TGTACCAGCAACCGGCCCGGGAGGAGGAATGAGCAGTTCTTC.